One TCR beta chain is described in this entry. As originally analysed: Reference gene primer amplification yielded estimated nucleated cell counts. Assay used: immunoSEQ multiplex PCR; TCRdb lists only in-frame clones, some missing. That table gives V, J and clone size, and the DNA gave D and trimming. The data hold 90,000 to 110,000 clones, with approximately 80% observed a single time. The CDR3 totals 16 residues. CDR1 is KGHDR and CDR2 is SFDVKD in the germline V gene. Trimming cost V 0 bases and J 6 bases, with 13 bases left between them. This sample stems from a study of blood T cell repertoires in COVID-19. Across the study: Samples of COVID-19 (acute and convalescent) were obtained from the United States, Italy and Spain.

Sequencing was performed on peripheral blood. The source of this sequence is a woman at least 80 years old with acute or convalescent COVID-19. This rearrangement joins TRBV24-1 to TRBJ2-2; possibly TRBD2 for D (6 bases). In nucleotides, the CDR3 is TGTGCCACCAGTGATTTGCAATCCGGGAGATCCGGGGAGCTGTTTTTT. Amino acids: CATSDLQSGRSGELFF.